The rows below give T cell receptor beta chains drawn from one sample of a study of shared T cell receptors in the human thymus. Only in-frame clones appear in the TCRdb table, and some are missing; sequencing was by immunoSEQ multiplex PCR. The sample lists some 700,000 clones; approximately 90% were seen once. This same sample was also taken into another study, of human thymus T cells.

The sample was thymocytes. The receptors were sampled from a boy less than two years old with a congenital heart defect. The CDR3 runs from the conserved cysteine through the conserved F or W. A D gene is named only where the DNA matches it firmly. Clone size appears in some rows only: once, few, many, or a class for an expanded clone.

cdr3_nt,cdr3_aa,v_call,d_call,j_call,clone_size
TGTGCCTGGACCGTTGACGGTGTCAGGCCCTACGAGCAGTACTTC,CAWTVDGVRPYEQYF,TRBV30,NA,TRBJ2-7,NA
TGTGCCTGGAGTGTAGGAATCCGACTAGCGAACGATGAGCAGTTCTTC,CAWSVGIRLANDEQFF,TRBV30,TRBD2,TRBJ2-1,NA
TGTGCCAGCAGTTTGACCGGGCGGGAGAATGCCGGGGAGCTGTTTTTT,CASSLTGRENAGELFF,TRBV28,TRBD2,TRBJ2-2,NA
TGTGCCTGGAGGTGGCTGTCGGGCTACGAGCAGTACTTC,CAWRWLSGYEQYF,TRBV30,NA,TRBJ2-7,NA
TGTGCCTGGGGCGGGACTAGCGGCTCCTACAATGAGCAGTTCTTC,CAWGGTSGSYNEQFF,TRBV30,TRBD2,TRBJ2-1,NA
TGTGCCAGCAGCCACCCGGGACAGATATACGAGCAGTACTTC,CASSHPGQIYEQYF,TRBV14,TRBD1,TRBJ2-7,once
TGTGCCAGCAGCAATAAACTTCTTAGCACAGATACGCAGTATTTT,CASSNKLLSTDTQYF,TRBV5-5,NA,TRBJ2-3,NA
TGTGCCAGTAGTAGGGGGGGTCTTCCCCCCGAATGGTGCAATCAGCCCCAGCATTTT,CASSRGGLPPEWCNQPQHF,TRBV19,NA,TRBJ1-5,NA
TGTGCCAGCAGTCCCCAACTAGCTTGGGCCGGGGAGCTGTTTTTT,CASSPQLAWAGELFF,TRBV6-5,NA,TRBJ2-2,few
TGTGCCAGCAGCTCAAACAGGGTGGAGAACACTGAAGCTTTCTTT,CASSSNRVENTEAFF,TRBV11-2,NA,TRBJ1-1,once
TGTGCCAGCAGGGGGCTTAGGACGCCCTACGAGCAGTACTTC,CASRGLRTPYEQYF,TRBV28,NA,TRBJ2-7,few
TGTGCCAGAAGCTTGGGTCAACTCAATCAGCCCCAGCATTTT,CARSLGQLNQPQHF,TRBV5-3,NA,TRBJ1-5,once
TGTGCCTGGAGTAATCAGGGGGCCAACTATGGCTACACCTTC,CAWSNQGANYGYTF,TRBV30,TRBD1,TRBJ1-2,once
TGCGCCAGCAGCCAAGTCGATAGACAGGAACAGAACACTGAAGCTTTCTTT,CASSQVDRQEQNTEAFF,TRBV4-1,NA,TRBJ1-1,NA
TGTGCCAGCAGTTTGGCCAGGGGGCTAAGATATAACTATGGCTACACCTTC,CASSLARGLRYNYGYTF,TRBV28,TRBD1,TRBJ1-2,NA
TGTGCCAGCAGTCCGCTGGCAGAGAACACTGAAGCTTTCTTT,CASSPLAENTEAFF,TRBV27,NA,TRBJ1-1,NA
TGTGCCATCAGTGACTGGCGGGGAGGGGTACGGGAGACCCAGTACTTC,CAISDWRGGVRETQYF,TRBV10-3,TRBD2,TRBJ2-5,NA
TGTGCCAGCAGTAGAGGGGCGGGGACCCTACTCTACGAGCAGTACTTC,CASSRGAGTLLYEQYF,TRBV2,NA,TRBJ2-7,NA
TGTGCCAGCAGCTTGTGGAGACTAGCGGGAGCCCCAGAGACCCAGTACTTC,CASSLWRLAGAPETQYF,TRBV5-6,TRBD2,TRBJ2-5,NA
TGTGCCAGCAGCGGGCCGGACAGGAATAACACTGAAGCTTTCTTT,CASSGPDRNNTEAFF,TRBV5-6,TRBD1,TRBJ1-1,NA
TGTGCCAGCAGCTTCAGACAGGGGAACCGGAACGCCGGGGAGCTGTTTTTT,CASSFRQGNRNAGELFF,TRBV7-2,TRBD1,TRBJ2-2,NA
TGTGCCAGCAGCCGACCGGATTATAAAAGGGGATTCCTCTACGAGCAGTACTTC,CASSRPDYKRGFLYEQYF,TRBV5-6,NA,TRBJ2-7,NA
TGTGCCAGCAGCCGCCCCCGGGCTAGCGGTCAGGCCTTCTACGAGCAGTACTTC,CASSRPRASGQAFYEQYF,TRBV13,TRBD2,TRBJ2-7,NA
TGTGCCAGCAGTTTAGCGGGCAGTGTTTGCGAGCAGTACTTC,CASSLAGSVCEQYF,TRBV28,NA,TRBJ2-7,NA
TGCGCCAGCAGCTCCTGGCGGACAGGGGGCGCCTTAGAGAACACTGAAGCTTTCTTT,CASSSWRTGGALENTEAFF,TRBV5-1,TRBD1,TRBJ1-1,few
TGCAGCGTCCATGAGACTAGCGATGGCACAGATACGCAGTATTTT,CSVHETSDGTDTQYF,TRBV29-1,TRBD2,TRBJ2-3,NA